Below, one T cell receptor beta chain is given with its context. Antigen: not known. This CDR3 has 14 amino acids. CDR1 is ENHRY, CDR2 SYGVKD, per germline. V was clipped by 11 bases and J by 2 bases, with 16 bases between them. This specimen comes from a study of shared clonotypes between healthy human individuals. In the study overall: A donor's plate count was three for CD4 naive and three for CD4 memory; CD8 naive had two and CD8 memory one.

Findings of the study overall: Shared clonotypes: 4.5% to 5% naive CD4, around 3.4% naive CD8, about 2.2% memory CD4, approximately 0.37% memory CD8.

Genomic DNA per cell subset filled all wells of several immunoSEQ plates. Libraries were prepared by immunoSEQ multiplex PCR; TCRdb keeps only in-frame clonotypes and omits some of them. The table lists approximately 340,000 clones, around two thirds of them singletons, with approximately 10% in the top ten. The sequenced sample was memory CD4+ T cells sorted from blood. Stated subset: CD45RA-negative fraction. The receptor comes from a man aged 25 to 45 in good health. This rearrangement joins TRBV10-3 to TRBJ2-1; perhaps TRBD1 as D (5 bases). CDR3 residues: CACKQADAYNEQFF. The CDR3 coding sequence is TGTGCCTGCAAACAGGCGGATGCCTACAATGAGCAGTTCTTC.